The following is a T cell receptor (beta chain) sequence with its context. Method: immunoSEQ multiplex PCR; TCRdb's copy keeps in-frame clones and lacks some. The sample holds tens of thousands of clones, 80% to 90% seen once. The entry originates in a study of blood T cell repertoires in COVID-19. Germline V gives CDR1 MDHEN, CDR2 SYDVKM. Trimming removed 7 bases from V and 3 bases from J, with 6 bases in between. CDR3 length equals 11 residues. This chain uses TRBV28 with TRBJ2-5; no reliable D call. The receptor was derived from a woman aged 55 to 70 with COVID-19, enrolled during active disease. Sequenced material: peripheral blood. The CDR3 loop reads CASKTEETQYF. The CDR3 bases are TGTGCCAGCAAAACAGAAGAGACCCAGTACTTC.